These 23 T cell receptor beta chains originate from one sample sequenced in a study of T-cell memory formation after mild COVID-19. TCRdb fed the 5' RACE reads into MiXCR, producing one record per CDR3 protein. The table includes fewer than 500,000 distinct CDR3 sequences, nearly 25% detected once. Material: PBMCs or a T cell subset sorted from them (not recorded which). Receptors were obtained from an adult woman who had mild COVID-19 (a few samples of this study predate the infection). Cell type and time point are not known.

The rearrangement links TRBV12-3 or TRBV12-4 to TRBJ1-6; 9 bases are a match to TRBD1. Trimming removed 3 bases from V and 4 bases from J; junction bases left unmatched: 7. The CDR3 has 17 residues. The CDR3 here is CASSLGTGTLYNSPLHF. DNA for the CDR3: TGTGCCAGCAGTTTGGGGACAGGGACATTGTATAATTCACCCCTCCACTTT.

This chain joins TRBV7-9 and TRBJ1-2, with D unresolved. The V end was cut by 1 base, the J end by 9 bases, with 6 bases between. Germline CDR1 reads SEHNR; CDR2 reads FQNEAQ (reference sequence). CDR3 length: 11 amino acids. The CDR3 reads CASSLESSYTF. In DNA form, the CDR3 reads TGTGCCAGCAGCTTAGAGTCTAGCTACACCTTC.

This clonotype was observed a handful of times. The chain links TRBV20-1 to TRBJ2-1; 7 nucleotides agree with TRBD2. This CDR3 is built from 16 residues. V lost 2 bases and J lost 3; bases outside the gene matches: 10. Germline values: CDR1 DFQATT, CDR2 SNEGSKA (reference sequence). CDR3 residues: CSARHPTSNYYNEQFF. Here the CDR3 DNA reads TGCAGTGCTAGACACCCGACTAGCAACTACTACAATGAGCAGTTCTTC.

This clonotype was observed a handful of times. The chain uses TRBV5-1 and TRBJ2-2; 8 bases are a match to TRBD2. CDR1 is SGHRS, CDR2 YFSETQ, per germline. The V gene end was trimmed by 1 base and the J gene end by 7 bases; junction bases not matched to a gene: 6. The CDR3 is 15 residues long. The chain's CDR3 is CASSLSGGSIGELFF. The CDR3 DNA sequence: TGCGCCAGCAGCTTGAGCGGGGGTAGCATCGGGGAGCTGTTTTTT. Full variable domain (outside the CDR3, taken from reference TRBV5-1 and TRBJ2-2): KAGVTQTPRYLIKTRGQQVTLSCSPISGHRSVSWYQQTPGQGLQFLFEYFSETQRNKGNFPGRFSGRQFSNSRSEMNVSTLELGDSALYLCASSLSGGSIGELFFGEGSRLTVL.

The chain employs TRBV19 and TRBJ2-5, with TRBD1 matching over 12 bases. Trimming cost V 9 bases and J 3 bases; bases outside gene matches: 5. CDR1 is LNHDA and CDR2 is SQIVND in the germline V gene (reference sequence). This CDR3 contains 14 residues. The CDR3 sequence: CASRDRGRKETQYF. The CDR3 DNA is TGTGCCAGCCGGGACAGGGGGCGAAAAGAGACCCAGTACTTC.

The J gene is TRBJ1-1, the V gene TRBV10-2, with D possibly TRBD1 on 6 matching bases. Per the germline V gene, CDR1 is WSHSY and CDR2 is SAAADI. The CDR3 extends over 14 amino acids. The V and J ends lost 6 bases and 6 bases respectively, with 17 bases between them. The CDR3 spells CASRAETGTSEAFF. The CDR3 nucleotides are TGCGCCAGCAGGGCCGAAACAGGGACTTCTGAAGCTTTCTTT.

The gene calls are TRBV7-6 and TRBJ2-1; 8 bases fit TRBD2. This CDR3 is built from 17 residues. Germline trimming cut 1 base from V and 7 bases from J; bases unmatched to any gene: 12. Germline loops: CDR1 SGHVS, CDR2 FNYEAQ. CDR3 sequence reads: CASSLVWGREVGNEQFF. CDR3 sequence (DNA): TGTGCCAGCAGCTTAGTTTGGGGGCGGGAGGTCGGGAATGAGCAGTTCTTC.

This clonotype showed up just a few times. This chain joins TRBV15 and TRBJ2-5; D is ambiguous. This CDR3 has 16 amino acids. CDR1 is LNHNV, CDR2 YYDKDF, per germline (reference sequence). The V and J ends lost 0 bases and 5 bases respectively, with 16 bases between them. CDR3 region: CATSRDLGTASETQYF. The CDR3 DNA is TGTGCCACCAGCAGAGATCTCGGAACAGCCAGCGAGACCCAGTACTTC.

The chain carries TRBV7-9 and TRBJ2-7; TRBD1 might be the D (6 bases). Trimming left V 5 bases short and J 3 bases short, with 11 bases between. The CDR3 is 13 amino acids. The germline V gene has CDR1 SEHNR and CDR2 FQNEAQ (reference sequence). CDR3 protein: CASSTGQSYEQYF. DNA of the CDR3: TGTGCCAGCAGCACCGGACAGAGCTACGAGCAGTACTTC.

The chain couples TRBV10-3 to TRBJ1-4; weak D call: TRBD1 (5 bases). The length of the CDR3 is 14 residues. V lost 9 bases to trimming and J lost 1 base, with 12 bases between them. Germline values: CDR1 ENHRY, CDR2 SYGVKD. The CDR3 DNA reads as TGTGCCATTGGGACGGGGCAAACTAATGAAAAACTGTTTTTT. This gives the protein CAIGTGQTNEKLFF.

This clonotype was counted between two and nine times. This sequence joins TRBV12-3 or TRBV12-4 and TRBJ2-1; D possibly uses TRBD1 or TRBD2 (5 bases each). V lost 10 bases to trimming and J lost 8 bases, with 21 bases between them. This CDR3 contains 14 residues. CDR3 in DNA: TGTGCCACCAGGACGGGGACCCGGGAACATGAGCAGTTCTTC. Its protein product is CATRTGTREHEQFF.

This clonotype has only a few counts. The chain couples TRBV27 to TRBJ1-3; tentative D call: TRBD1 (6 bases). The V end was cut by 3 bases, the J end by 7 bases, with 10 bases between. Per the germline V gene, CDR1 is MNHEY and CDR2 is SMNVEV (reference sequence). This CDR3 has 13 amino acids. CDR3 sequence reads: CASSFRRGNTIYF. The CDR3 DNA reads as TGTGCCAGCAGTTTCCGCAGGGGTAACACCATATATTTT.

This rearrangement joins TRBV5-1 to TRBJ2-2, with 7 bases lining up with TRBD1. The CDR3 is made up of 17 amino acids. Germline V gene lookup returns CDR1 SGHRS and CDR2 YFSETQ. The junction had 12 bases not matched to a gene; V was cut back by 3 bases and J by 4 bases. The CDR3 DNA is TGCGCCAGCAGCTCCTCATTTACAGGGGTGAGCACCGGGGAGCTGTTTTTT. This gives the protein CASSSSFTGVSTGELFF.

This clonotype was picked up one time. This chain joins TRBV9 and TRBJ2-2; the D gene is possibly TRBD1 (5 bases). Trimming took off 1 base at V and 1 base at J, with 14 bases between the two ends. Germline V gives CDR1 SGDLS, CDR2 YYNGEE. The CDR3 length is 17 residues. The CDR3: CASSVQGGWGNTGELFF. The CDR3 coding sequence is TGTGCCAGCAGCGTACAGGGCGGTTGGGGGAACACCGGGGAGCTGTTTTTT.

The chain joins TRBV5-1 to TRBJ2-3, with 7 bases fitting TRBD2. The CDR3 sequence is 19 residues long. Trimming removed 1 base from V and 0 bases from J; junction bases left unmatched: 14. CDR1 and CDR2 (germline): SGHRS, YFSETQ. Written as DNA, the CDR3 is TGCGCCAGCAGCTTGCTTGGAGTAGGCGGGGGTACTAGCACAGATACGCAGTATTTT. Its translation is CASSLLGVGGGTSTDTQYF.

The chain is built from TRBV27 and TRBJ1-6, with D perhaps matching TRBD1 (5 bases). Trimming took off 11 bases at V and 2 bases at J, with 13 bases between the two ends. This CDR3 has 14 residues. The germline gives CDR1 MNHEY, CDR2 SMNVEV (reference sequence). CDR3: CAARGSAYNSPLHF. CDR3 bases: TGTGCCGCACGGGGGTCAGCCTATAATTCACCCCTCCACTTT.

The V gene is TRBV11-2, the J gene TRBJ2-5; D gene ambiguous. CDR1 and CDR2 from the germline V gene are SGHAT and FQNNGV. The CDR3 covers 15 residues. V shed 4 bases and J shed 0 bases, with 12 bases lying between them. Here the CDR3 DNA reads TGTGCCAGCAGCTCTGCTCAGGTGAACCAAGAGACCCAGTACTTC. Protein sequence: CASSSAQVNQETQYF.

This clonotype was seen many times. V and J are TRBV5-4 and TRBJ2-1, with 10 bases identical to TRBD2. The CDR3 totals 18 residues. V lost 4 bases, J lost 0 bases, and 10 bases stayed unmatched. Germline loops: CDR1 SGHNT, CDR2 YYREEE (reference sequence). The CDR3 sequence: CASSGVGTSVSSYNEQFF. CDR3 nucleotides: TGTGCCAGCAGCGGGGTGGGGACTAGCGTTTCCTCCTACAATGAGCAGTTCTTC.

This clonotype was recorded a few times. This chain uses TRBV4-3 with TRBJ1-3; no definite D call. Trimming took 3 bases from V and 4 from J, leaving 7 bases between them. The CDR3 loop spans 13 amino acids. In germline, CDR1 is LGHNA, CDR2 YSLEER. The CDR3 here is CASSHTEGNTIYF. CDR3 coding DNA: TGCGCCAGCAGCCATACGGAGGGAAACACCATATATTTT.

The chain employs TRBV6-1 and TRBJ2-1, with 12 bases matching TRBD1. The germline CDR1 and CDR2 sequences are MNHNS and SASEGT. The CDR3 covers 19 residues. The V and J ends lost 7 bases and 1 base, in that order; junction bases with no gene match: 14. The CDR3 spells CASTQTGTGGGRSYNEQFF. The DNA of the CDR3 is TGTGCCAGCACCCAAACGGGGACAGGGGGCGGTAGGTCCTACAATGAGCAGTTCTTC.

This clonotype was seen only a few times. The CDR3 nucleotides read TGCGCCAGCAGCTTGGTTTGGCGCCCCGCTGGCACAGATACGCAGTATTTT. It yields the protein CASSLVWRPAGTDTQYF. This chain connects TRBV5-1 to TRBJ2-3, with no clear D. In germline, CDR1 is SGHRS, CDR2 YFSETQ. V was trimmed by 0 bases and J by 1 base, leaving 15 bases between them. The CDR3 spans 17 residues.

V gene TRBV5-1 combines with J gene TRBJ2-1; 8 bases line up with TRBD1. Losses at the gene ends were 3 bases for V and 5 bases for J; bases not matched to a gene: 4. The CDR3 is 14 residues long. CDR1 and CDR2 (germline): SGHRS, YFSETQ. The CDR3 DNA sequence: TGCGCCAGCAGCTCGACAGGGGATCACAATGAGCAGTTCTTC. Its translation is CASSSTGDHNEQFF.

The CDR3 DNA reads as TGTGCCAACGAGACTAGCGGGAGGGCCGAAGGTGGAGACATTCAGTACTTC. This encodes CANETSGRAEGGDIQYF. The genes are TRBV6-4 and TRBJ2-4; 14 bases match TRBD2. Per the germline V gene, CDR1 is MRHNA and CDR2 is SNTAGT. J gave up 8 bases and V 10 bases, and 16 bases lay outside the gene matches. The CDR3 consists of 17 residues.